This T cell receptor beta chain was observed in a study of tumor-infiltrating lymphocytes in primary liver carcinoma. Across the study: All lesions had stage T1-T3 N0M0 and roughly 4.2 to 10 cm widths.

Investigators took RNA and DNA out together from 20-30 mg of unsorted bulk tissue. Surgical resection was used to treat these primary liver carcinoma patients. A word on this clonotype: Its antigen is not known. A junction boundary mismatches the germline segment, possibly from a read error.

From 500 ng of total RNA, TCR beta-specific cDNA was reverse-transcribed using a constant-region primer. Amplification in three nested multiplex PCR rounds with slightly modified ARM-PCR gave rise to TCR beta libraries. The study ran its first two PCR rounds for approximately 10 cycles each, using TRBV1-TRBV30 forward primers and a C-beta reverse primer. A single record per CDR3 protein comes from TCRdb applying MiXCR to the multiplex PCR reads. The table records around 37,000 distinct CDR3 sequences, around 80% of them present only once. The CDR3 has 16 amino acids. In germline, CDR1 is SGHAT, CDR2 FQNNGV. Study-wide results and caveats: Tumor-adjacent and tumor-blood pairs shared less of their repertoires than tumor region pairs shared.

The TCR was taken from a man aged 40-50 years with primary liver carcinoma and hepatitis B virus infection. Sample: tumor-adjacent normal liver tissue. This chain links TRBV11-2 with TRBJ2-1; D might be TRBD1 or TRBD2, each matching 6 bases. The CDR3 nucleotides read TGTGCAAGCAGCTTTGAGGAAGGGGGGCGCTTCAATGAGCTGTTCTTC. It translates to CASSFEEGGRFNELFF.